The 21 T cell receptor beta chains given below trace back to one sample, sequenced in a study of blood T cell repertoires in COVID-19. Repertoires were generated with immunoSEQ multiplex PCR, while TCRdb's copy carries only in-frame clones and drops some. The sample records about 130,000 clones, approximately 86% being singletons. The specimen sequenced was PBMCs or T cells enriched from blood (not recorded which). Receptor source: a woman between 45 and 60 years old who had recovered from COVID-19.

This clone was observed a handful of times. The chain uses TRBV14 and TRBJ1-2, with D perhaps TRBD1 (6 bases). Trimming removed 4 bases from V and 8 bases from J, with 17 bases in between. Germline CDR1 is SGHDN and CDR2 is FVKESK. The CDR3 consists of 14 residues. The CDR3 coding sequence is TGTGCCAGCAGCCCCCGAGGGACACTGCAGGGCTACACCTTC. Its translation is CASSPRGTLQGYTF.

The gene calls are TRBV13 and TRBJ2-3; 9 bases agree with TRBD1. The CDR3 has 15 amino acids. Trimming at V came to 3 bases and at J to 2 bases, leaving 3 bases not matched to a gene. Germline V gives CDR1 PRHDT, CDR2 FYEKMQ (reference sequence). The CDR3 region has the DNA TGTGCCAGCAGCTTCGGGACAGGGTACACAGATACGCAGTATTTT. Its protein is CASSFGTGYTDTQYF.

This clone was observed a single time. The chain links TRBV4-1 to TRBJ1-6, with D possibly being TRBD1 (6 bases). CDR1 MGHRA and CDR2 YSYEKL come from the germline V gene. The V and J ends lost 6 bases and 0 bases respectively, with 21 bases between them. The CDR3 is 19 amino acids. The DNA for the CDR3 is TGCGCCAGCAGTCCCGGGACACTTATCACCCCCTCCTATAATTCACCCCTCCACTTT. This translates into CASSPGTLITPSYNSPLHF.

The V gene is TRBV14, the J gene TRBJ2-1; D might be TRBD2 (6 bases). The germline gives CDR1 SGHDN, CDR2 FVKESK. With 3 bases removed from V and 8 bases from J, the gap between germline ends came to 17 bases. This CDR3 is built from 15 residues. The CDR3 spells CASSQRDPTRDEQFF. CDR3 bases: TGTGCCAGCAGCCAGCGGGACCCCACGAGGGATGAGCAGTTCTTC. Full variable domain (rest looked up from reference TRBV14 and TRBJ2-1): EAGVTQFPSHSVIEKGQTVTLRCDPISGHDNLYWYRRVMGKEIKFLLHFVKESKQDESGMPNNRFLAERTGGTYSTLKVQPAELEDSGVYFCASSQRDPTRDEQFFGPGTRLTVL.

The chain couples TRBV21-1 to TRBJ2-7; TRBD1 was called by the table and not checked on the DNA. TRBV21-1 is recorded as a pseudogene. CDR3 length equals 18 residues. CDR3 sequence: CASSEPGHTKNLSYEQYF. DNA for the CDR3: TGTGCCAGCAGCGAACCGGGACACACTAAAAATCTTTCCTACGAGCAGTACTTC.

The CDR3 DNA reads as TGCGCCAGCAGCCAAGAAGGGTCCAGGGGGGAAGCTTTCTTT. It encodes CASSQEGSRGEAFF. This rearrangement joins TRBV4-3 to TRBJ1-1, with 7 bases identical to TRBD1. The CDR3 consists of 14 residues. J lost 8 bases, V lost 0 bases, and 6 bases had no gene match. Germline CDR1 and CDR2: LGHNA and YSLEER.

The chain links TRBV4-1 to TRBJ2-6, with D perhaps TRBD1 (5 bases). Germline lookup yields CDR1 MGHRA and CDR2 YSYEKL. The length of the CDR3 is 16 residues. Trimming cost V 5 bases and J 0 bases, with 11 bases left between them. The CDR3 DNA follows: TGCGCCAGCAGCGAAGGGGCCGGCTCTGGGGCCAACGTCCTGACTTTC. Amino acids: CASSEGAGSGANVLTF.

There are a few counts of this clone. The chain couples TRBV27 to TRBJ2-3; D might be TRBD2 (5 bases). Germline lookup yields CDR1 MNHEY and CDR2 SMNVEV (reference sequence). The CDR3 consists of 16 residues. Trimming left V 4 bases short and J 5 bases short, with 19 bases between. The CDR3 spells CASSSQTPRVGDTQYF. In DNA, the CDR3 is TGTGCCAGCAGTTCGCAGACCCCGCGGGTTGGAGATACGCAGTATTTT.

This clone was recorded a few times. The chain uses TRBV5-1 and TRBJ2-7; D not resolved. Trimming removed 3 bases at V and 3 bases at J, with 4 bases between. The length of the CDR3 is 11 residues. Per the germline V gene, CDR1 is SGHRS and CDR2 is YFSETQ. The CDR3 bases are TGCGCCAGCAGCTCTATCTACGAGCAGTACTTC. Translation: CASSSIYEQYF.

The chain recombines TRBV10-3 with TRBJ1-2; 11 nucleotides match TRBD1. The germline CDR1 and CDR2 sequences are ENHRY and SYGVKD. The CDR3 loop spans 15 amino acids. After removal of 5 bases from V and 8 bases from J, the junction contained 10 bases not matched to a gene. In DNA form, the CDR3 reads TGTGCCATCAGTAGTAGGACAGGGGGCGAAGGAGGCTACACCTTC. Its protein product is CAISSRTGGEGGYTF.

The CDR3 sequence is CASSEATGLAEAFF. CDR3 DNA: TGCGCCAGCAGCGAAGCGACAGGGCTCGCTGAAGCTTTCTTT. The gene calls are TRBV5-1 and TRBJ1-1, with 7 bases matching TRBD1. Germline CDR1 and CDR2: SGHRS and YFSETQ. J gave up 6 bases and V 4 bases, and 9 bases lay outside the gene matches. This CDR3 region has 14 residues.

The chain joins TRBV4-3 to TRBJ2-1, with 7 bases fitting TRBD2. J lost 0 bases, V lost 0 bases, and 8 bases had no gene match. CDR1 LGHNA and CDR2 YSLEER come from the germline V gene. This CDR3 is 18 amino acids long. CDR3 residues: CASSQEGVGGSSYNEQFF. The CDR3 DNA reads as TGCGCCAGCAGCCAAGAAGGGGTGGGGGGGAGCTCCTACAATGAGCAGTTCTTC.

This chain uses TRBV7-9 with TRBJ1-1; D call uncertain. Looked up from germline, CDR1 is SEHNR and CDR2 is FQNEAQ (reference sequence). The CDR3 has 15 amino acids. The V end was cut by 1 base, the J end by 7 bases, with 16 bases between. CDR3 loop: CASSLVVGPAGEAFF. The CDR3 bases are TGTGCCAGCAGCTTAGTGGTCGGTCCTGCGGGTGAAGCTTTCTTT.

The chain carries TRBV27 and TRBJ1-6, with 7 bases fitting TRBD1. This CDR3 comprises 16 residues. After removal of 5 bases from V and 4 bases from J, the junction contained 8 bases not matched to a gene. Germline V lookup: CDR1 MNHEY, CDR2 SMNVEV (reference sequence). CDR3 coding DNA: TGTGCCAGCAGTCCATCAGGGACAGTTTATAATTCACCCCTCCACTTT. Its translation: CASSPSGTVYNSPLHF.

The chain couples TRBV10-1 to TRBJ1-3; TRBD1 might be the D (6 bases). CDR1 and CDR2 from the germline V gene are WNHNN and SYGVQD (reference sequence). The CDR3 is 14 amino acids. V dropped 3 bases and J dropped 0 bases, with 6 bases sitting between them. The CDR3 nucleotides read TGCGCCAGCAGTGAACAGGGCTCTGGAAACACCATATATTTT. This translates into CASSEQGSGNTIYF.

The chain carries TRBV19 and TRBJ2-6; 8 bases match TRBD1. CDR1 and CDR2 (germline): LNHDA, SQIVND (reference sequence). Trimming removed 5 bases from V and 0 bases from J; junction bases left unmatched: 3. The CDR3 is made up of 16 amino acids. The DNA of the CDR3 is TGTGCCAGTAGTGCTACAGGGGGCTCTGGGGCCAACGTCCTGACTTTC. This encodes CASSATGGSGANVLTF.

The rearrangement uses TRBV7-2 and TRBJ2-7, with a possible D match to TRBD1 (5 bases). Trimming removed 1 base from V and 0 bases from J, with 13 bases in between. Germline loops: CDR1 SGHTA, CDR2 FQGNSA. The length of the CDR3 is 16 residues. The CDR3: CASSLVFVGDSYEQYF. CDR3 DNA sequence: TGTGCCAGCAGCTTAGTCTTCGTAGGGGACTCCTACGAGCAGTACTTC.

This chain connects TRBV10-2 to TRBJ2-1; weak D call: TRBD2 (7 bases). The length of the CDR3 is 15 residues. V was pared by 10 bases and J by 7 bases, with 23 bases between. Per germline, CDR1 WSHSY and CDR2 SAAADI. The CDR3 is CATNAGATLMNEQFF. CDR3 coding DNA: TGCGCCACCAACGCGGGGGCCACTTTAATGAATGAGCAGTTCTTC.

The CDR3 nucleotides read TGTGCCAGCAGTGAAGCTCTGGCCAAAAACATTCAGTACTTC. Translation gives CASSEALAKNIQYF. The genes are TRBV2 and TRBJ2-4, with no clear D. This CDR3 comprises 14 residues. Germline V lookup: CDR1 SNHLY, CDR2 FYNNEI. Trimming took 0 bases from V and 1 from J, leaving 4 bases between them. Using reference TRBV2 and TRBJ2-4 for the parts outside the CDR3, the full variable domain is EPEVTQTPSHQVTQMGQEVILRCVPISNHLYFYWYRQILGQKVEFLVSFYNNEISEKSEIFDDQFSVERPDGSNFTLKIRSTKLEDSAMYFCASSEALAKNIQYFGAGTRLSVL.

The genes are TRBV28 and TRBJ1-2; 10 bases are shared with TRBD1. Germline CDR1 reads MDHEN; CDR2 reads SYDVKM. V was clipped by 2 bases and J by 8 bases; unmatched bases: 8. This CDR3 is built from 15 residues. The CDR3 DNA is TGTGCCAGCAGTTTAAATCCGGGACAGGGGTACGGCTACACCTTC. Encoded protein: CASSLNPGQGYGYTF.

The chain has TRBV5-4 and TRBJ2-1, with D unclear. The CDR3 runs to 15 residues. Germline loops: CDR1 SGHNT, CDR2 YYREEE (reference sequence). V lost 0 bases to trimming and J lost 7 bases, with 14 bases between them. CDR3 DNA sequence: TGTGCCAGCAGCTTGGAGGTGACATACTCTAATGAGCAGTTCTTC. Translating gives CASSLEVTYSNEQFF.